The sequence of this T cell receptor (beta chain) was determined in a study of blood T cell repertoires in COVID-19. The wider study: T cells, B-cell-depleted T cells, or PBMCs supplied cDNA or gDNA.

The CDR3 runs to 15 residues. Germline-derived CDR1 and CDR2 are SEHNR and FQNEAQ (reference sequence). The V gene end was trimmed by 5 bases and the J gene end by 1 base; junction bases not matched to a gene: 7. TCRdb keeps only in-frame clones here, not all; method: immunoSEQ multiplex PCR. The sample lists some 100,000 clones, around four fifths occurring once. The sequencing input was peripheral blood. The V gene is TRBV7-9, the J gene TRBJ1-1; 7 bases are a match to TRBD1. This receptor was identified in a woman in her fifties or sixties with acute or convalescent COVID-19. CDR3 region: CASSPQGQRNTEAFF. CDR3 bases: TGTGCCAGCAGCCCGCAGGGACAGCGGAACACTGAAGCTTTCTTT.